This T cell receptor beta chain is drawn from a study of beta chain features in type 1 diabetes. The table lists this clone with a count of one. The CDR3 has 15 residues. Per germline, CDR1 SGHTA and CDR2 FQGNSA. The V and J ends lost 0 bases and 2 bases respectively, with 10 bases between them. Since all of the isolated RNA was reverse transcribed, expressed TCRB transcripts were what got sequenced. Clones were read by immunoSEQ multiplex PCR, and TCRdb kept only the in-frame ones, dropping some. The repertoire has under 900,000 clones, around a sixth of them found once; the top ten carry around 0.02%.

The TCR sequence derives from a woman between 18 and 30 years old in good health. The sample comprised naive CD4+ T cells from blood. This chain connects TRBV7-2 to TRBJ2-5; tentative D call: TRBD2 (5 bases). In DNA form, the CDR3 reads TGTGCCAGCAGCTTAGCTCGCGGAGGACAAGAGACCCAGTACTTC. This gives the protein CASSLARGGQETQYF.